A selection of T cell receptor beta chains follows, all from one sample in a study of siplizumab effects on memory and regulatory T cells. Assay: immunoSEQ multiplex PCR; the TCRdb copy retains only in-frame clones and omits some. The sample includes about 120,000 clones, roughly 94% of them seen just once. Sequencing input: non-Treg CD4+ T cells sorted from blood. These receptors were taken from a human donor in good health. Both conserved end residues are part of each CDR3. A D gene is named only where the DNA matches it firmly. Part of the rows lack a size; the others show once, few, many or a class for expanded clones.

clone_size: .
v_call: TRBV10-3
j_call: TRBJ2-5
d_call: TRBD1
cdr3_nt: TGTGCCACTGCCGGGGACAGACAAGAGACCCAGTACTTC
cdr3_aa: CATAGDRQETQYF

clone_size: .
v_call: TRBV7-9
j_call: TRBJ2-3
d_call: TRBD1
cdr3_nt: TGTGCCAGCAGCCAGCGGACAGGAATAGATACGCAGTATTTT
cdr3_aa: CASSQRTGIDTQYF

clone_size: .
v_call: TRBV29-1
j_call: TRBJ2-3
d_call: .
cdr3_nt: TGCAGCGCGGAACACCGGGATACGCAGTATTTT
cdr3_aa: CSAEHRDTQYF

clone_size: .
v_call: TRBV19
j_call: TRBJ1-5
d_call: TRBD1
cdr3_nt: TGTGCCAGTAGTCGGACAGGGCCTAGCAATCAGCCCCAGCATTTT
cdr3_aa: CASSRTGPSNQPQHF

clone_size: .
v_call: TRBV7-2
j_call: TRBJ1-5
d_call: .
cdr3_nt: TGTGCCAGCAGCTTAAGAGTCGGCAATCAGCCCCAGCATTTT
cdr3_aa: CASSLRVGNQPQHF

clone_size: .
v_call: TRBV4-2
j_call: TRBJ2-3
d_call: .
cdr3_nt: TGTGCCAGCAGCTCCGGGGCAGGTGGGACAGATACGCAGTATTTT
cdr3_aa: CASSSGAGGTDTQYF

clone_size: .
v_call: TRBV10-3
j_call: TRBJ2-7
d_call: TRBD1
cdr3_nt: TGTGCCATCAGCCCGGGACAGGGGGCGAGCGAGCAGTACTTC
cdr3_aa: CAISPGQGASEQYF

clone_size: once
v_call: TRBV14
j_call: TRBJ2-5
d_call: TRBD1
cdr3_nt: TGTGCCAGCAGCCAGTTAACAGGGGGCGCGGGAGAGACCCAGTACTTC
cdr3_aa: CASSQLTGGAGETQYF

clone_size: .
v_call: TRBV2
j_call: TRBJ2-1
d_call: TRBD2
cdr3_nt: TGTGCCCGCACGGCGGGAGCCTCCTACAATGAGCAGTTCTTC
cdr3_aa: CARTAGASYNEQFF

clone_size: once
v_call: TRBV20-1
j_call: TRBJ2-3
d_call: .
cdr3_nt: TGCAGTGCTTGGACAGATACGCAGTATTTT
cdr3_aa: CSAWTDTQYF

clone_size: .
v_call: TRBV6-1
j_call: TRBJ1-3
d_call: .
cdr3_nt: TGTGCCAGCAGACTTACTGGAAACACCATATATTTT
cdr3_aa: CASRLTGNTIYF

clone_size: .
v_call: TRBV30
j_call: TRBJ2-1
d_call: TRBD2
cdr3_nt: TGTGCCTGGAAGGGCGGGAGGGGTAGGGATGAGCAGTTCTTC
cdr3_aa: CAWKGGRGRDEQFF

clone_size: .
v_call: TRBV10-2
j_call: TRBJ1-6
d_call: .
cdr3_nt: TGCGCCAGCAGTGAAAGGCAAAATTCACCCCTCCACTTT
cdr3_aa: CASSERQNSPLHF

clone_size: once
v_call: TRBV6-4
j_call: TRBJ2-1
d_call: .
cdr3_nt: TGTGCCAGCAGTCCCATGGCAATCTCCTACAATGAGCAGTTCTTC
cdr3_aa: CASSPMAISYNEQFF

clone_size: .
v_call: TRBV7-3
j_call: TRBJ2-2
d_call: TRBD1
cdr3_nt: TGTGCCAGCAGCCTGGGACAGACCGGGGAGCTGTTTTTT
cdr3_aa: CASSLGQTGELFF

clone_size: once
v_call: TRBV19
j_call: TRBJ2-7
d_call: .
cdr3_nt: TGTGCCAGTACCAGTACCCGCGGAGGCGCGTACGAGCAGTACTTC
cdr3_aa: CASTSTRGGAYEQYF

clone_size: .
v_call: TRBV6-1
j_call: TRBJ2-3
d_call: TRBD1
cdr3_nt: TGTGCCAGCAGGAAGGGGGCTTTTGGGGCAGATACGCAGTATTTT
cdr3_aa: CASRKGAFGADTQYF

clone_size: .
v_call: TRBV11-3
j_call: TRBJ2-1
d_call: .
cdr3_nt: TGTGCCAGCAGCTTATGGCAGGGTTTTGAGCAGTTCTTC
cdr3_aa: CASSLWQGFEQFF

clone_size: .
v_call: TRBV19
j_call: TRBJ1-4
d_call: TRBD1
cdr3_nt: TGTGCCAGTAGTTTGACAGGGACAAATGAAAAACTGTTTTTT
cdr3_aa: CASSLTGTNEKLFF

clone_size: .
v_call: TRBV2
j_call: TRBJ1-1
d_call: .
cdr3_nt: TGTGCCAGCAGTGAGGAGGCAGGGACGGTGACTGAAGCTTTCTTT
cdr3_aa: CASSEEAGTVTEAFF

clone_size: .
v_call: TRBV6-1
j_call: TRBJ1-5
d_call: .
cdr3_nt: TGTGCCAGCAGTCTATATGACGGACCCAATCAGCCCCAGCATTTT
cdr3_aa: CASSLYDGPNQPQHF

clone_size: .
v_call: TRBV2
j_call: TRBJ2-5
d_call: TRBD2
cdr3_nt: TGTGCCAGCGAGGGAGGGGTAGCGGGAGCCGGAGAGACCCAGTACTTC
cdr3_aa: CASEGGVAGAGETQYF

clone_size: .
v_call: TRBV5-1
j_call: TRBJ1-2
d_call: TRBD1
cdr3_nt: TGCGCCAGCAGCGTCGTAGGGGGCGGGTATGGCTACACCTTC
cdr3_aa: CASSVVGGGYGYTF

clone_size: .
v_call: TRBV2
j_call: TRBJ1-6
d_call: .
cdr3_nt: TGTGCCAGCAGGCCGGTCCCAAGTTCACCCCTCCACTTT
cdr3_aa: CASRPVPSSPLHF

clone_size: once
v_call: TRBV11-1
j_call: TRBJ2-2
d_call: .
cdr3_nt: TGTGCCAGCAGCCTACTGGGGGAGCTGTTTTTT
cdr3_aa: CASSLLGELFF

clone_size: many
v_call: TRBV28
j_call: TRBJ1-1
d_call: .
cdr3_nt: TGTGCCAGCAGGGATCCCCGAGGAACTGAAGCTTTCTTT
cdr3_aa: CASRDPRGTEAFF

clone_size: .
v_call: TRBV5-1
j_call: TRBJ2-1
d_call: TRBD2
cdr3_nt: TGCGCCAGCAATTTAGCGGGGGGTTCCTACAATGAGCAGTTCTTC
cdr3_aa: CASNLAGGSYNEQFF